This T cell receptor beta chain was sequenced during a study of liver allograft versus peripheral blood T cells. Study overall: Repertoires of T cell receptors in transplanted livers were compared with recipients' peripheral blood repertoires.

V lost 1 base to trimming and J lost 7 bases, with 13 bases between them. The CDR3 is 14 amino acids. Germline V lookup: CDR1 DFQATT, CDR2 SNEGSKA (reference sequence). TCRdb re-called the reads with MiXCR, one entry per CDR3 protein. The table shows about 13,000 distinct CDR3 sequences, with 15% to 20% occurring only once. The sequence derives from a human patient who had a liver transplant. Some T cells may possibly be graft donor cells. The V gene is TRBV20-1, the J gene TRBJ1-4, with a possible D match to TRBD1 (6 bases). The chain's CDR3 is CSARGDGGGEKLFF. CDR3 in DNA: TGCAGTGCTAGAGGAGACGGAGGGGGTGAAAAACTGTTTTTT.